Listed below are T cell receptor beta chains from one sample, sequenced in a study of beta chain features in type 1 diabetes. The table came from immunoSEQ multiplex PCR; TCRdb's copy has only in-frame clones and leaves some out. Of 160,000 or so clones listed, around 8.4% are singletons. The sample was central memory CD4+ T cells from blood. Source of these receptors: a young woman with type 1 diabetes. Each CDR3 is given with its conserved first and last residue. The order of the fields is D gene, V gene, CDR3 length, clone size, J gene, CDR3 protein, CDR3 DNA. D genes are given only for firm matches. A clone size is listed for some rows: how often the clone was seen (once, few, many), or a class if it is expanded.

>TRBD2|TRBV9|17|.|TRBJ2-3
CASSPGLAGVRTDTQYF
TGTGCCAGCAGCCCTGGACTAGCGGGAGTGAGGACAGATACGCAGTATTTT
>.|TRBV4-3|16|.|TRBJ2-5
CASSQEASWVGQTQYF
TGCGCCAGCAGCCAAGAGGCTAGCTGGGTGGGTCAGACCCAGTACTTC
>TRBD1|TRBV5-1|14|.|TRBJ2-3
CASRTGTGTDTQYF
TGCGCCAGCAGGACAGGGACCGGCACAGATACGCAGTATTTT
>TRBD2|TRBV7-3|15|few|TRBJ2-2
CASSLAGGPGGELFF
TGTGCCAGCAGCTTAGCGGGAGGGCCGGGCGGGGAGCTGTTTTTT
>.|TRBV7-9|17|few|TRBJ2-3
CASSLVVAMGRTDTQYF
TGTGCCAGCAGCTTAGTCGTCGCGATGGGCCGCACAGATACGCAGTATTTT
>TRBD1|TRBV9|19|few|TRBJ2-6
CASSREGALGEGGANVLTF
TGTGCCAGCAGCCGAGAGGGGGCTTTAGGAGAAGGTGGGGCCAACGTCCTGACTTTC
>TRBD1|TRBV4-2|15|few|TRBJ2-3
CASSQIGTGTDTQYF
TGTGCCAGCAGCCAAATCGGGACAGGAACAGATACGCAGTATTTT
>TRBD2|TRBV11-3|15|few|TRBJ2-7
CASSFSGRVDGEQYF
TGTGCCAGCAGCTTTAGCGGGAGAGTCGATGGGGAGCAGTACTTC
>.|TRBV10-3|15|.|TRBJ1-5
CAISDSEGSNQPQHF
TGTGCCATCAGTGATTCCGAGGGCAGCAATCAGCCCCAGCATTTT
>.|TRBV7-2|15|.|TRBJ1-1
CASSLIYRDNTEAFF
TGTGCCAGCAGCTTAATCTACAGGGATAACACTGAAGCTTTCTTT
>TRBD1|TRBV5-4|14|few|TRBJ2-5
CASSRTGIRETQYF
TGTGCCAGCAGCCGGACAGGGATAAGGGAGACCCAGTACTTC
>TRBD2|TRBV19|14|few|TRBJ2-1
CASGLGGSYNEQFF
TGTGCCAGTGGGTTAGGCGGGAGCTACAATGAGCAGTTCTTC
>.|TRBV29-1|12|.|TRBJ2-7
CSVGTLSYEQYF
TGCAGCGTTGGGACACTATCCTACGAGCAGTACTTC
>.|TRBV11-3|17|.|TRBJ2-1
CASSLAVRGSSYNEQFF
TGTGCCAGCAGCTTAGCGGTAAGAGGGAGCTCCTACAATGAGCAGTTCTTC
>TRBD1|TRBV7-2|18|few|TRBJ1-2
CASSLAMAGTGVSYGYTF
TGTGCCAGCAGCTTAGCGATGGCCGGGACAGGGGTATCCTATGGCTACACCTTC
>.|TRBV7-2|17|.|TRBJ2-2
CASSPAISAPNTGELFF
TGTGCCAGCAGCCCCGCGATATCTGCTCCTAACACCGGGGAGCTGTTTTTT
>.|TRBV7-2|15|.|TRBJ2-2
CASSLRNGGTGELFF
TGTGCCAGCAGCTTACGGAATGGAGGCACCGGGGAGCTGTTTTTT
>.|TRBV7-2|12|.|TRBJ2-1
CASSLALNEQFF
TGTGCCAGCAGCTTAGCCCTAAATGAGCAGTTCTTC
>.|TRBV7-2|16|few|TRBJ2-5
CASSIMVARGGETQYF
TGTGCCAGCAGCATAATGGTGGCCAGGGGCGGAGAGACCCAGTACTTC
>TRBD1|TRBV5-4|14|few|TRBJ1-2
CASSSIDRGRGYTF
TGTGCCAGCAGCTCTATCGACAGGGGGCGAGGCTACACCTTC
>.|TRBV28|14|.|TRBJ2-7
CAIRKPGHSYEQYF
TGTGCCATCCGCAAACCGGGACATTCCTACGAGCAGTACTTC
>TRBD2|TRBV28|13|few|TRBJ2-5
CASMRAGLGTQYF
TGTGCCAGCATGCGAGCGGGACTGGGGACCCAGTACTTC
>.|TRBV6-4|14|.|TRBJ1-5
CASSDREYNQPQHF
TGTGCCAGCAGTGATAGGGAGTACAATCAGCCCCAGCATTTT
>.|TRBV7-3|14|.|TRBJ2-3
CASSGGDSTDTQYF
TGTGCCAGCTCGGGGGGCGATAGCACAGATACGCAGTATTTT
>TRBD2|TRBV10-3|17|few|TRBJ2-1
CAISEGLAGVAVGEQFF
TGTGCCATCAGTGAGGGGTTAGCGGGAGTCGCGGTAGGTGAGCAGTTCTTC
>.|TRBV11-2|14|few|TRBJ1-2
CASSLDSANYGYTF
TGTGCCAGCAGCTTAGACAGTGCTAACTATGGCTACACCTTC
>TRBD2|TRBV19|17|.|TRBJ2-1
CASRGLAGGQTYNEQFF
TGTGCCAGTAGGGGACTAGCGGGGGGCCAAACCTACAATGAGCAGTTCTTC
>TRBD1|TRBV18|15|.|TRBJ1-2
CASSPSTGGSHGYTF
TGTGCCAGCTCACCGTCGACAGGGGGCTCGCATGGCTACACCTTC
>.|TRBV29-1|12|.|TRBJ1-1
CSVEGENTEAFF
TGCAGCGTTGAGGGCGAGAACACTGAAGCTTTCTTT
>TRBD1|TRBV23-1|12|few|TRBJ1-2
CASRGQAEGYTF
TGCGCCAGCAGGGGACAGGCGGAGGGCTACACCTTC
>.|TRBV7-9|15|.|TRBJ2-1
CASSFREGFGNEQFF
TGTGCCAGCAGCTTCAGGGAAGGGTTTGGCAATGAGCAGTTCTTC
>.|TRBV6-6|15|.|TRBJ1-3
CASSYGGTAGNTIYF
TGTGCCAGCAGTTACGGGGGGACGGCTGGAAACACCATATATTTT
>.|TRBV29-1|12|many|TRBJ2-7
CSVASGSYEQYF
TGCAGCGTTGCATCAGGATCCTACGAGCAGTACTTC
>.|TRBV19|13|.|TRBJ1-2
CASSPSYNYGYTF
TGTGCCAGTAGTCCCAGTTATAACTATGGCTACACCTTC
>TRBD2|TRBV7-2|15|few|TRBJ2-3
CASSPGGTSADTQYF
TGTGCCAGCAGCCCGGGGGGGACTAGCGCTGATACGCAGTATTTT
>TRBD2|TRBV29-1|14|few|TRBJ2-1
CSVGLAGAYNEQFF
TGCAGCGTCGGACTAGCGGGAGCCTACAATGAGCAGTTCTTC
>.|TRBV7-2|11|few|TRBJ1-2
CASRGAHGYTF
TGTGCCAGTAGGGGTGCACATGGCTACACCTTC
>.|TRBV2|12|.|TRBJ2-1
CASILAGHEQFF
TGTGCCAGCATTTTAGCCGGTCATGAGCAGTTCTTC
>.|TRBV19|16|.|TRBJ2-6
CASSMTSGAGANVLTF
TGTGCCAGTAGTATGACATCAGGGGCTGGGGCCAACGTCCTGACTTTC
>TRBD2|TRBV10-3|14|.|TRBJ2-1
CASSWDSGRNEQFF
TGTGCCAGCAGTTGGGACAGCGGGAGGAATGAGCAGTTCTTC
>TRBD1|TRBV4-1|15|few|TRBJ2-7
CASSPRRDRRNEQYF
TGCGCCAGCAGCCCGCGCCGGGACAGAAGAAACGAGCAGTACTTC
>TRBD2|TRBV19|17|.|TRBJ2-5
CASSIETGLAGVETQYF
TGTGCCAGTAGTATCGAGACTGGGCTAGCGGGGGTGGAGACCCAGTACTTC
>TRBD2|TRBV5-4|17|few|TRBJ2-5
CASSQVWGGGARETQYF
TGCGCCAGCAGCCAAGTCTGGGGCGGGGGGGCCCGCGAGACCCAGTACTTC
>.|TRBV7-3|13|few|TRBJ1-2
CASSLTRDGGYTF
TGTGCCAGCAGCCTAACCAGAGACGGGGGCTACACCTTC
>TRBD1|TRBV7-2|15|few|TRBJ2-1
CASSLGYTGGNEQFF
TGTGCCAGCAGCTTAGGGTACACAGGGGGCAATGAGCAGTTCTTC
>TRBD1|TRBV5-1|15|many|TRBJ2-5
CASTSGTGSQETQYF
TGCGCCAGCACCTCGGGGACAGGGTCCCAAGAGACCCAGTACTTC
>.|TRBV7-2|13|.|TRBJ1-2
CASSITGQDGYTF
TGTGCCAGCAGCATCACAGGGCAGGATGGCTACACCTTC
>TRBD2|TRBV12-5|14|.|TRBJ2-1
CASALAGGGNEQFF
TGTGCTAGTGCTCTAGCGGGAGGGGGCAATGAGCAGTTCTTC